This T cell receptor beta chain was observed in a study of shared clonotypes between healthy human individuals. Study results and limitations: Some clonotypes were shared by all four sorted-subset donors, while others were not shared. The non-shared ones had lower generation probabilities than the shared ones. Larger richness was generally estimated for naive than memory subsets.

Points on this clone: What it binds is unknown.

The junction had 5 bases not matched to a gene; V was cut back by 4 bases and J by 7 bases. This CDR3 has 13 residues. The V gene's germline CDR1 is MNHNS and CDR2 SASEGT. Replicate sorted-subset PCRs were loaded with 150 to 250 ng DNA, 25,000 to 30,000 T cell genomes. Repertoires were generated with immunoSEQ multiplex PCR, while TCRdb's copy carries only in-frame clones and drops some. The sample consists of 2 million to 3 million clones, approximately 93% of them appearing once. CD45RA-negative memory and CD45RA+ naive subsets were split from the CD4+ cells. V usage is TRBV6-1 and J usage is TRBJ2-5; 8 nucleotides align to TRBD1. This sequence originates from a man aged 18-30 years in good health. Some clones in this sample may be carry-over from other donors' samples. The source material was naive CD4+ T cells from PBMCs. Subset here: CD45RA+ positively selected. The DNA for the CDR3 is TGTGCCAGCAGTGGTGACAGGGGTTGGACCCAGTACTTC. Amino acids: CASSGDRGWTQYF.